This entry features one T cell receptor beta chain sequence. Its antigen has not been determined. Base-call qualities are not available, and no considerably larger clone is one nucleotide away. Reads for this sample came from an Illumina HiSeq 2500. Quantitative 5'-RACE with molecular barcodes was used to prepare TCR beta libraries. On the study's bioinformatics: Disease-linked TCR variants were identified with a new computational method built on a probabilistic model of VDJ rearrangement. Using fastp trimming at Q25 and MiXCR clonotype assembly, TCRdb reanalyzed the public sequencing data and kept in-frame beta chains. Every CDR3 protein is listed once, alongside the most common genes and DNA of its rows. TCRdb's processing, not the authors', yielded these V and J calls. Recorded for this sample are 300,000 to 400,000 distinct CDR3 sequences; approximately 22% of them occurred a single time. In total, the top ten clones hold less than 15% of the sample.

These data belong to a study of CD8 T cells in ankylosing spondylitis (dated by TCRdb to between 2016 and 2019). For the wider study: The study profiled T cell receptor beta repertoires in healthy donors and ankylosing spondylitis patients to find disease-linked TCR variants. The whole study cohort included under 140 healthy donors and 20 to 30 ankylosing spondylitis patients. Peripheral blood was sampled, and synovial fluid was also collected from ankylosing spondylitis patients. Results and caveats for the whole study, not just this receptor: A TCR beta motif of about eight highly homologous amino acid variants appeared characteristic of blood from ankylosing spondylitis patients. The disease-linked clones were reported to be significantly enriched in matched synovial fluid samples from ankylosing spondylitis patients. The disease-linked clones had a CD8+ phenotype and were found at relatively low frequencies in peripheral blood. Some of the motif variants had been reported before in the synovial fluid and blood of reactive arthritis patients, a finding that suggests common disease-initiation mechanisms.

V ends up 0 bases short and J 10 bases short, with an unmatched junction base count of 5. According to the germline V gene, CDR1 reads MGHRA and CDR2 reads YSYEKL. Its CDR3 holds 14 amino acids, cysteine through phenylalanine. Only CDR3 DNA is held: 42 bases, read in frame from base 1. The rearrangement combines TRBV4-1 with TRBJ2-1; the junction holds 8 bases that match TRBD2. Source material: blood, either unsorted or a sorted T cell fraction (not recorded which). This clonotype was sampled from a male donor with ankylosing spondylitis or in good health (not recorded which). The nucleotides are TGCGCCAGCAGCCAAGAGGCTAGCGGGCCAGAGCAGTTCTTC. This yields the protein CASSQEASGPEQFF.